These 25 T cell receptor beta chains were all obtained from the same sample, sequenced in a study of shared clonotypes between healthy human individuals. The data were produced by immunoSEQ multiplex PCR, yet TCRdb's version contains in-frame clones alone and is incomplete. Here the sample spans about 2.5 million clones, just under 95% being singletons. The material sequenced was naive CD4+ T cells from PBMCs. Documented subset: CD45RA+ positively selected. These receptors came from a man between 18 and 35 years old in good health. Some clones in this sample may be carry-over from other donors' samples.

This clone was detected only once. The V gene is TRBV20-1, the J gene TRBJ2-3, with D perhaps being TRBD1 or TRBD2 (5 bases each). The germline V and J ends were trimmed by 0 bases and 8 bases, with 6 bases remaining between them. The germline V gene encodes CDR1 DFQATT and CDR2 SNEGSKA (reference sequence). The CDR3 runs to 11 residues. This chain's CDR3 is CSAREGVTQYF. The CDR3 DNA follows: TGCAGTGCTAGAGAGGGGGTTACGCAGTATTTT.

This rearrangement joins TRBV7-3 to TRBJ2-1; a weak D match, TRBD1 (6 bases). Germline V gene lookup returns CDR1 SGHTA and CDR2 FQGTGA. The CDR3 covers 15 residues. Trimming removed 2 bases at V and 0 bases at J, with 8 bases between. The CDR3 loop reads CASSLQQGSYNEQFF. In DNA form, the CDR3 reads TGTGCCAGCAGCTTACAACAGGGCTCCTACAATGAGCAGTTCTTC.

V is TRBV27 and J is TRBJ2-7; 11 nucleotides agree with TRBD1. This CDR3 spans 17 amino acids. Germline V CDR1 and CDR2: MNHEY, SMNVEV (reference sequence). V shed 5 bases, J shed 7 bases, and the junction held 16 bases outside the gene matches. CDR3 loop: CASSGTGGLPQRGEQYF. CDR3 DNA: TGTGCCAGCAGTGGGACAGGGGGACTCCCTCAACGTGGGGAGCAGTACTTC.

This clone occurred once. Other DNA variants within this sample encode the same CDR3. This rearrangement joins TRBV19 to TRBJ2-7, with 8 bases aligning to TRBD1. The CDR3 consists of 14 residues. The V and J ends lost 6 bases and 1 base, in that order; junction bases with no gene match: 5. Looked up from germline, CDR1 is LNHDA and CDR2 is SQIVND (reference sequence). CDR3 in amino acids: CASSTGTGSYEQYF. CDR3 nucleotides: TGTGCCAGTAGCACCGGGACAGGTTCCTACGAGCAGTACTTC.

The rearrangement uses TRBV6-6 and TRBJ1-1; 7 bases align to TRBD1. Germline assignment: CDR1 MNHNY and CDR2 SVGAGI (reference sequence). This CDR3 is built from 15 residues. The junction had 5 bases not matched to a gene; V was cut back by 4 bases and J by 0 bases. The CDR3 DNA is TGTGCCAGCAGTTCAACAGGGGTCATGAACACTGAAGCTTTCTTT. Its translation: CASSSTGVMNTEAFF.

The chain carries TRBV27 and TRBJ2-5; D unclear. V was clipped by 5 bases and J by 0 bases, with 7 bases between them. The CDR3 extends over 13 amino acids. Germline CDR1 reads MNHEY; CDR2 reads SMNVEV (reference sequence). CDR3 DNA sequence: TGTGCCAGCAGTCTACGGAACCAAGAGACCCAGTACTTC. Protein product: CASSLRNQETQYF.

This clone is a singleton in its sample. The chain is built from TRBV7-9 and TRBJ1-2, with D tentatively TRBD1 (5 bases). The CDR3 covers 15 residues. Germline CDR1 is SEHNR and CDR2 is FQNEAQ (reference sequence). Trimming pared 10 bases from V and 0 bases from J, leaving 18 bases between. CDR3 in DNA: TGTGCCATAGGCGGGAGCGGGGGGACTAACTATGGCTACACCTTC. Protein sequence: CAIGGSGGTNYGYTF. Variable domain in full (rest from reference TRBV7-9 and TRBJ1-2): DTGVSQNPRHKITKRGQNVTFRCDPISEHNRLYWYRQTLGQGPEFLTYFQNEAQLEKSRLLSDRFSAERPKGSFSTLEIQRTEQGDSAMYLCAIGGSGGTNYGYTFGSGTRLTVV.

The CDR3 reads CASSHMRDRGGFHEQYF. The CDR3 region has the DNA TGCGCCAGCAGTCACATGAGGGACAGGGGAGGTTTCCACGAGCAGTACTTC. V usage is TRBV23-1 and J usage is TRBJ2-7; 10 bases match TRBD1. TRBV23-1 is filed as an ORF, its function uncertain. The CDR3 is 17 amino acids. The ends lost 3 bases at V and 5 bases at J; junction bases unmatched: 13.

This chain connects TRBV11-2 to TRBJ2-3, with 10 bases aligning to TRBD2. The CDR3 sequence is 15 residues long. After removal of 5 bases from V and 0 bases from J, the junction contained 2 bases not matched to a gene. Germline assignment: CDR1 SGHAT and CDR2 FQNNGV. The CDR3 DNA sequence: TGTGCCAGCAGCACGACTAGCGGGAGCACAGATACGCAGTATTTT. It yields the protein CASSTTSGSTDTQYF.

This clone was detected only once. The CDR3 DNA sequence: TGTGCCAGCACCCCGAAACAGGGTAACTCCTACGAGCAGTACTTC. This encodes CASTPKQGNSYEQYF. This chain joins TRBV6-7 and TRBJ2-7; D is perhaps TRBD1 (6 bases). TRBV6-7 is annotated as an ORF whose role is uncertain. The CDR3 loop spans 15 amino acids. V shed 7 bases and J shed 0 bases, with 16 bases lying between them.

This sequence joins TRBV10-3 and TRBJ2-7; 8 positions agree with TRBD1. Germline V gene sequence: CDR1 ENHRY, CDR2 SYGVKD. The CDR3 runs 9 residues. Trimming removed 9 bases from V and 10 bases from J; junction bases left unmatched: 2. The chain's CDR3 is CAIGQGQYF. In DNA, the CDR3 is TGTGCCATTGGACAGGGACAGTACTTC.

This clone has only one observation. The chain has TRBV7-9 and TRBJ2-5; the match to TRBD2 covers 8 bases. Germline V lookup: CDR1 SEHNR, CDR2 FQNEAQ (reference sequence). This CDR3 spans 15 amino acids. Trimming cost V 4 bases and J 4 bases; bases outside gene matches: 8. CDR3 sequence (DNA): TGTGCCAGCAGCTCGAATAGCGGGATCGGAGAGACCCAGTACTTC. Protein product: CASSSNSGIGETQYF.

The CDR3 coding sequence is TGTGCCAGCAGCTTAACTCAGGTGGAGACCCAGTACTTC. Translating it yields CASSLTQVETQYF. The J gene is TRBJ2-5, the V gene TRBV7-3, with no clear D. The V gene's germline CDR1 is SGHTA and CDR2 FQGTGA. The CDR3 is 13 residues long. The germline V and J ends were trimmed by 0 bases and 5 bases, with 7 bases remaining between them.

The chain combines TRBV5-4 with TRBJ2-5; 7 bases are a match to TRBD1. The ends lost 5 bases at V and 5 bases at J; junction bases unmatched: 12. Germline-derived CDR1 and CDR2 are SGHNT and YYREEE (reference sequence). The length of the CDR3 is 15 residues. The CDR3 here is CASSGQDGSGETQYF. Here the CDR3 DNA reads TGTGCCAGCAGTGGACAGGATGGGTCGGGCGAGACCCAGTACTTC. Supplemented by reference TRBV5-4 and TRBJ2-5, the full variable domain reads ETGVTQSPTHLIKTRGQQVTLRCSSQSGHNTVSWYQQALGQGPQFIFQYYREEENGRGNFPPRFSGLQFPNYSSELNVNALELDDSALYLCASSGQDGSGETQYFGPGTRLLVL.

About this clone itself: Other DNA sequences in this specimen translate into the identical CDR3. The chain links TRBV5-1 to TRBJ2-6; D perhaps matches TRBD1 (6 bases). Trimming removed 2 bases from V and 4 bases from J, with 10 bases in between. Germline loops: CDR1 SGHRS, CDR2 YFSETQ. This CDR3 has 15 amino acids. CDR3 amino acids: CASSLQGSGANVLTF. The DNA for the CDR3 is TGCGCCAGCAGCTTACAGGGATCCGGGGCCAACGTCCTGACTTTC.

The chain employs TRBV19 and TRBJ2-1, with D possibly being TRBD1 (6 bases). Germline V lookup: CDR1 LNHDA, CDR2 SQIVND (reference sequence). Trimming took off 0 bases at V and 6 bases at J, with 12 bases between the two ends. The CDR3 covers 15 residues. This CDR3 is CASSIDLQGRNEQFF. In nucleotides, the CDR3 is TGTGCCAGTAGTATAGATCTGCAGGGGCGCAATGAGCAGTTCTTC.

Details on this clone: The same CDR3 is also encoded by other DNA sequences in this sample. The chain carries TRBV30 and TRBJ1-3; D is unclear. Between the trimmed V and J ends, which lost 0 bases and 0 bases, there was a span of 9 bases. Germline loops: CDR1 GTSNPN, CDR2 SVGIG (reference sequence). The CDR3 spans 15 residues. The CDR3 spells CAWSVGRSSGNTIYF. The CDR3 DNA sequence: TGTGCCTGGAGTGTAGGGCGGTCCTCTGGAAACACCATATATTTT.

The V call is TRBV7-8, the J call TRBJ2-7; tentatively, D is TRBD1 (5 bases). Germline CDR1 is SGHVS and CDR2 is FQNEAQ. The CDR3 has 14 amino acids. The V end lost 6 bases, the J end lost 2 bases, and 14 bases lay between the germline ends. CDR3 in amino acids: CASRPAGNTYEQYF. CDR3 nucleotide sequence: TGTGCCAGCAGGCCGGCAGGGAACACCTACGAGCAGTACTTC.

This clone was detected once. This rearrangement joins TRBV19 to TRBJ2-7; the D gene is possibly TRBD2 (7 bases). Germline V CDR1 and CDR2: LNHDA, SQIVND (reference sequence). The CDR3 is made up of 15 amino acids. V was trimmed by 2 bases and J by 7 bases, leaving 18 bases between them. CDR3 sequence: CASSISRGATIEQYF. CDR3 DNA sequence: TGTGCCAGTAGTATAAGTCGGGGGGCTACGATTGAGCAGTACTTC.

The CDR3 bases are TGCGCCAGCAGTGCGGGTGCCTACAATGAGCAGTTCTTC. Translating it yields CASSAGAYNEQFF. The chain combines TRBV10-1 with TRBJ2-1; D uncertain. There are 13 residues in the CDR3. Germline assignment: CDR1 WNHNN and CDR2 SYGVQD (reference sequence). With 4 bases removed from V and 2 bases from J, the gap between germline ends came to 6 bases.

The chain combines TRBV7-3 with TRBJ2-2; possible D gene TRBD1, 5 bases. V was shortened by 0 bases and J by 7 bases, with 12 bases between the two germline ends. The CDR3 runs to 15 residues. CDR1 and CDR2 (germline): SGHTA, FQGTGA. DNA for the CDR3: TGTGCCAGCAGCTTAACAGGGGCTCGGCTCGGGGAGCTGTTTTTT. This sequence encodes CASSLTGARLGELFF.

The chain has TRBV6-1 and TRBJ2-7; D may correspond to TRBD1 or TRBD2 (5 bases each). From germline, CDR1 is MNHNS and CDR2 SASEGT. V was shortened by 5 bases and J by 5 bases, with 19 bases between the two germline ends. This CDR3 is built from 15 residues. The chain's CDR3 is CASSPMGVSSDEQYF. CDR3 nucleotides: TGTGCCAGCAGTCCTATGGGGGTGAGTTCCGACGAGCAGTACTTC.

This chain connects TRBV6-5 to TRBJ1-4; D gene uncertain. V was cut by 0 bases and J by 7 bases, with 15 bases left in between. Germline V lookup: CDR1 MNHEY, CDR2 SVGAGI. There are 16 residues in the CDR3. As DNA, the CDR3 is TGTGCCAGCAGTTACTCGACCGCAACCGGGAGTGAAAAACTGTTTTTT. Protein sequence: CASSYSTATGSEKLFF.

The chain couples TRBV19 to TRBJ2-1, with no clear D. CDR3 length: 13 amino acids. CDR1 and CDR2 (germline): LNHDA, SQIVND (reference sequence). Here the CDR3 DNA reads TGTGGCGGCGGTTCGAGCTCCTACAATGAGCAGTTCTTC. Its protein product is CGGGSSSYNEQFF.

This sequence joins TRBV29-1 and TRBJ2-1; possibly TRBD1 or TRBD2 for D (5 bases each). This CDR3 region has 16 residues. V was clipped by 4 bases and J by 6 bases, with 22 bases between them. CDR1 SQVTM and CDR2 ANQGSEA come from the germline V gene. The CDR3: CSVGKEDAWGRNEQFF. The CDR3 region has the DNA TGCAGCGTTGGAAAGGAGGACGCCTGGGGCCGCAATGAGCAGTTCTTC.